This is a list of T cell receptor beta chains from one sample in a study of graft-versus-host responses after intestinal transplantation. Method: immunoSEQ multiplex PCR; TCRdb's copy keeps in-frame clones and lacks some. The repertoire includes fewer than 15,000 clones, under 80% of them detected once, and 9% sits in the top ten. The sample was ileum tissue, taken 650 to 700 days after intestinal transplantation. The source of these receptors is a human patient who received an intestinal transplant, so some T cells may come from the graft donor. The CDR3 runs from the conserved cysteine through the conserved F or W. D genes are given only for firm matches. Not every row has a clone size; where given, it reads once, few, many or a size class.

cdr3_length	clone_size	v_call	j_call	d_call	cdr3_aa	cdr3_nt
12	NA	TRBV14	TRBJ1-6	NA	CASSHRDSPLHF	TGTGCCAGCAGCCACAGGGATTCACCCCTCCACTTT
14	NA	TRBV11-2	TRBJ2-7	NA	CASSLDRGAYEQYF	TGTGCCAGCAGCTTAGACAGGGGAGCCTACGAGCAGTACTTC
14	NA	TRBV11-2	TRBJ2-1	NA	CASSSRPVFNEQFF	TGTGCCAGCAGCTCGAGGCCAGTTTTCAATGAGCAGTTCTTC
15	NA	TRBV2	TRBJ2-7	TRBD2	CASSDLGLAPYEQYF	TGTGCCAGCAGTGACTTAGGACTAGCGCCCTACGAGCAGTACTTC
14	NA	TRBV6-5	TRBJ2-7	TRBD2	CASTPGTGGREQYF	TGTGCCAGCACTCCGGGGACGGGGGGTCGCGAGCAGTACTTC
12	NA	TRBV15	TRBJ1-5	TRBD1	CATQTGNQPQHF	TGTGCCACCCAGACAGGGAATCAGCCCCAGCATTTT
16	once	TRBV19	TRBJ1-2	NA	CASSIDPQGARYGYTF	TGTGCCAGTAGTATAGATCCTCAGGGTGCTCGGTATGGCTACACCTTC
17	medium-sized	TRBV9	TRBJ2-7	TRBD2	CASSVPILAGVSYEQYF	TGTGCCAGCAGCGTACCCATCCTAGCGGGGGTCTCCTACGAGCAGTACTTC
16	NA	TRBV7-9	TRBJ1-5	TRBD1	CASSSAGQGDNQPQHF	TGTGCCAGCAGCTCCGCGGGACAGGGCGACAATCAGCCCCAGCATTTT
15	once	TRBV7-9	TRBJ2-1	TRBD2	CASSNSGGAYNEQFF	TGTGCCAGCAGCAATAGCGGGGGGGCCTACAATGAGCAGTTCTTC
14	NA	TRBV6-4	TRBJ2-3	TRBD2	CASSDLAGGDTQYF	TGTGCCAGCAGTGACCTAGCGGGGGGAGATACGCAGTATTTT
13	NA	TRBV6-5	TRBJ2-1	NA	CASSSPGADEQFF	TGTGCCAGCAGCTCCCCTGGAGCAGATGAGCAGTTCTTC
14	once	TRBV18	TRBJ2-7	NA	CASSPQHRVYEQYF	TGTGCCAGCTCACCACAGCACAGGGTCTACGAGCAGTACTTC
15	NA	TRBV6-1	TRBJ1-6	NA	CASSEVAGMRSPLHF	TGTGCCAGCAGTGAAGTCGCGGGGATGAGATCACCCCTCCACTTT
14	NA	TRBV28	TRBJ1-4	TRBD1	CASSLGQGNEKLFF	TGTGCCAGCAGTTTGGGACAGGGGAATGAAAAACTGTTTTTT
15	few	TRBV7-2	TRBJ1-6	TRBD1	CASSLVGQGWAPLHF	TGTGCCAGCAGCTTAGTAGGACAGGGGTGGGCACCCCTCCACTTT
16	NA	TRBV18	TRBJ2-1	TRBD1	CASSPRQGRDYNEQFF	TGTGCCAGCTCACCGAGACAGGGAAGGGATTACAATGAGCAGTTCTTC
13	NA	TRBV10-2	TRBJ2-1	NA	CASSDEFSGGQFF	TGCGCCAGCAGTGATGAGTTCTCCGGCGGGCAGTTCTTC
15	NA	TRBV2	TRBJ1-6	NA	CASGEQGSYNSPLHF	TGTGCCAGCGGGGAACAGGGCTCTTATAATTCACCCCTCCACTTT
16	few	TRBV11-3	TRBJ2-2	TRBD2	CASSSQRTSEIGELFF	TGTGCCAGCAGCTCGCAGAGGACTAGCGAAATCGGGGAGCTGTTTTTT
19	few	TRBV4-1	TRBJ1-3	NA	CASSQNPSSWAGSGNTIYF	TGCGCCAGCAGCCAAAACCCCAGTTCCTGGGCGGGTTCTGGAAACACCATATATTTT
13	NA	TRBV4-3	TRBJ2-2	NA	CASSQSPLGELFF	TGCGCCAGCAGCCAATCCCCCTTAGGGGAGCTGTTTTTT
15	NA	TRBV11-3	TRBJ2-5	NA	CASSLDQYSTETQYF	TGTGCCAGCAGCTTAGATCAATACAGCACAGAGACCCAGTACTTC
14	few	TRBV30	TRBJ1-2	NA	CAWSVVQGSDGYTF	TGTGCCTGGAGTGTAGTACAGGGTTCGGATGGCTACACCTTC
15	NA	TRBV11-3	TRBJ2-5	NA	CASSSLQGGGETQYF	TGTGCCAGCAGCTCCTTACAGGGGGGGGGAGAGACCCAGTACTTC
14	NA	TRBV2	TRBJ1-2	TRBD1	CASGRTGPSYGYTF	TGTGCCAGCGGCAGGACAGGGCCGTCTTATGGCTACACCTTC
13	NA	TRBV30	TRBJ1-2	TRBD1	CAWGDRGDYGYTF	TGTGCCTGGGGGGACAGGGGGGACTATGGCTACACCTTC
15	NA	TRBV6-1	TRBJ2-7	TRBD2	CASSLAGGAVLEQYF	TGTGCCAGCAGCCTAGCGGGGGGCGCGGTACTCGAGCAGTACTTC
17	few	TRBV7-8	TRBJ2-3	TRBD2	CASSSVTGTSGLDTQYF	TGTGCCAGCAGCTCAGTGACCGGGACTAGCGGTCTAGATACGCAGTATTTT
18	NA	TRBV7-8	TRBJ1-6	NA	CASSLAGAGALYNSPLHF	TGTGCCAGCAGCTTAGCGGGGGCAGGGGCCCTTTATAATTCACCCCTCCACTTT
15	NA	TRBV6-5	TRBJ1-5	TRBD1	CASRSGTGSNQPQHF	TGTGCCAGCAGATCCGGGACAGGGAGCAATCAGCCCCAGCATTTT
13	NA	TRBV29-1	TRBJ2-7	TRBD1	CSVEGGTGAEQYF	TGCAGCGTTGAAGGCGGGACAGGGGCCGAGCAGTACTTC
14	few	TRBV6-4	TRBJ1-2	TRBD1	CASRETTGTYGYTF	TGTGCCAGCAGGGAAACGACAGGGACCTATGGCTACACCTTC
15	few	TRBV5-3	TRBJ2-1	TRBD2	CASSLVLAGDNEQFF	TGTGCCAGCAGCTTGGTGCTAGCGGGGGACAATGAGCAGTTCTTC
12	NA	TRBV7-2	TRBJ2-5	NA	CASSFSAETQYF	TGTGCCAGCAGCTTTAGCGCGGAGACCCAGTACTTC
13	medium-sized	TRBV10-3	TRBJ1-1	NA	CAISESRNTEAFF	TGTGCCATCAGTGAGTCGAGGAACACTGAAGCTTTCTTT
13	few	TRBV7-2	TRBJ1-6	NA	CASSSLYNSPLHF	TGTGCCAGCAGCTCCCTCTATAATTCACCCCTCCACTTT
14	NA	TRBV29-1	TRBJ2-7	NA	CSVVTTLPLYEQYF	TGCAGCGTTGTGACTACCCTGCCCCTCTACGAGCAGTACTTC
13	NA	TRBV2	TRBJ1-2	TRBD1	CASRGDRNYGYTF	TGTGCCAGCAGGGGGGACAGGAACTATGGCTACACCTTC
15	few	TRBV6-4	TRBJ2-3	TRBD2	CASSDSAGGPDTQYF	TGTGCCAGCAGTGACTCAGCGGGGGGGCCAGATACGCAGTATTTT
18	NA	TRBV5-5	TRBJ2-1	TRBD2	CASSLRLAGGPSYNEQFF	TGTGCCAGCAGCTTACGACTAGCGGGGGGGCCTTCCTACAATGAGCAGTTCTTC
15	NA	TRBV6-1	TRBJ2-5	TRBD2	CASNLLAGDMETQYF	TGTGCCAGCAATCTACTAGCGGGGGATATGGAGACCCAGTACTTC
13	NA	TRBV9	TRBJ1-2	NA	CASSPGDTYGYTF	TGTGCCAGCAGCCCGGGAGACACATATGGCTACACCTTC
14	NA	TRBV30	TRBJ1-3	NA	CAWGRGGAGNTIYF	TGTGCCTGGGGAAGGGGGGGAGCTGGAAACACCATATATTTT
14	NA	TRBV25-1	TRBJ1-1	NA	CASSPHGGDTEAFF	TGTGCCAGCAGTCCCCATGGGGGGGACACTGAAGCTTTCTTT
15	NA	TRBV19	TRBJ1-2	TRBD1	CASSVRDRGSDGYTF	TGTGCCAGTAGTGTCCGGGACAGGGGGTCGGATGGCTACACCTTC
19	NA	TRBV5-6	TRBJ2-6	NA	CASSFNFAEPLSGANVLTF	TGTGCCAGCAGCTTTAACTTCGCTGAACCTCTCTCTGGGGCCAACGTCCTGACTTTC
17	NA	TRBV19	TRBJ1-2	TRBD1	CASSAGGRRAANYGYTF	TGTGCCAGTAGTGCAGGGGGTAGGAGGGCCGCTAACTATGGCTACACCTTC
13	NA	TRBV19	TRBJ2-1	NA	CASRLVGFNEQFF	TGTGCCAGCAGACTAGTCGGTTTCAATGAGCAGTTCTTC